This paragraph covers one T cell receptor (beta chain) sequence. Its antigen is unidentified. Germline values: CDR1 WNHNN, CDR2 SYGVQD (reference sequence). Losses at the gene ends were 5 bases for V and 3 bases for J; bases not matched to a gene: 7. The CDR3 has 16 residues. This nonspecific control used anti-CD3/anti-CD28 bead stimulation of CD4+ T cells. Sorting selected CD4+ T cells upregulating both CD40 ligand and CD69. Undetectable plasma HIV-1 RNA below 50 copies/mL lasted at least 4 years. The sample belongs to a study of persistence of HIV-infected CD4 T cells. The immunoSEQ assay was version 4, run in survey mode. The repertoire was sequenced with immunoSEQ multiplex PCR; TCRdb's copy has only in-frame clones and lacks some. The repertoire holds more than 35,000 clones, with roughly 90% as singletons. Overall study results and limits: Compared with CD3/CD28-stimulated cells, CMV- and Gag-responding cells showed lower TCRbeta richness.

The V and J genes are TRBV10-1 and TRBJ1-1, with 12 bases fitting TRBD1. This sample comprised CD4+ T cells sorted from PBMCs after 18-hour stimulation, obtained from a patient who received antiretroviral therapy. This TCR came from an adult man with HIV who was CMV-seropositive. CDR3 bases: TGCGCCAGCAGTCGAGGGACAGGGGGCGCGGACACTGAAGCTTTCTTT. Residues: CASSRGTGGADTEAFF.